Presented here are 30 T cell receptor beta chains from one specimen sequenced in a study of control samples from healthy donors and cancer patients. Generated by immunoSEQ multiplex PCR, the TCRdb table keeps only in-frame clones and is missing some. The table shows more than 50,000 clones, with 88% occurring only once. Sequenced input: blood. Receptors originate from a man aged 45-60 years in good health.

This clone was recorded a few times. The J gene is TRBJ1-1, the V gene TRBV7-9; D is uncertain. Germline CDR1 and CDR2: SEHNR and FQNEAQ (reference sequence). The CDR3 extends over 12 amino acids. Trimming shortened V by 3 bases and J by 3 bases, and 5 bases separated the two germline ends. CDR3 sequence reads: CASSLLDTEAFF. CDR3 in DNA: TGTGCCAGCAGCTTGTTAGACACTGAAGCTTTCTTT.

To note about this clone: The junction departs from the called germline gene at one end, perhaps through a read error. V usage is TRBV3-1 (or the pseudogene TRBV3-2) and J usage is TRBJ2-1, with 7 positions matching TRBD2. This CDR3 spans 12 amino acids. Looked up from germline, CDR1 is LGHDT and CDR2 is YNNKEL (reference sequence). The CDR3 loop is CASSQEGGKGVF. CDR3 bases: TGTGCCAGCAGCCAAGAGGGGGGGAAAGGGGTCTTC.

The chain has TRBV6-6 and TRBJ1-5, with D unresolved. Germline V gives CDR1 MNHNY, CDR2 SVGAGI (reference sequence). The CDR3 runs to 15 residues. Trimming took off 5 bases at V and 0 bases at J, with 11 bases between the two ends. CDR3 DNA: TGTGCCAGCAGTCCTAAGACCGATAGCAATCAGCCCCAGCATTTT. Its translation: CASSPKTDSNQPQHF.

The V and J genes are TRBV27 and TRBJ2-1; D unresolved. CDR1 MNHEY and CDR2 SMNVEV come from the germline V gene (reference sequence). The CDR3 loop spans 13 amino acids. Trimming pared 7 bases from V and 1 base from J, leaving 8 bases between. The CDR3 DNA follows: TGTGCCAGCAAGAATCCTTCCTACAATGAGCAGTTCTTC. It encodes CASKNPSYNEQFF.

This clone was seen once. The chain has TRBV7-9 and TRBJ2-7; D is uncertain. V dropped 3 bases and J dropped 3 bases, with 6 bases sitting between them. Germline V gene data show CDR1 as SEHNR and CDR2 as FQNEAQ (reference sequence). The length of the CDR3 is 12 residues. The CDR3 nucleotides read TGTGCCAGCAGCTTCGACATCTACGAGCAGTACTTC. This encodes CASSFDIYEQYF.

The chain employs TRBV19 and TRBJ2-1; TRBD2 agrees at 13 bases. CDR1 and CDR2 (germline): LNHDA, SQIVND (reference sequence). Unmatched junction bases numbered 11, after V lost 6 bases and J lost 12 bases. The CDR3 length is 15 residues. The CDR3 here is CASSPGLAGVGWQFF. The CDR3 nucleotides read TGTGCCAGTAGCCCCGGACTAGCGGGAGTCGGTTGGCAGTTCTTC.

The CDR3 loop reads CASSPDPTGTQYF. The CDR3 bases are TGTGCCAGCAGCCCGGACCCAACTGGGACCCAGTACTTC. The genes are TRBV14 and TRBJ2-5; D uncertain. The V end lost 4 bases, the J end lost 7 bases, and 13 bases lay between the germline ends. This CDR3 has 13 residues. In germline, CDR1 is SGHDN, CDR2 FVKESK.

V and J are TRBV29-1 and TRBJ1-4; 7 positions match TRBD1. This CDR3 is built from 15 residues. V was clipped by 7 bases and J by 4 bases; unmatched bases: 12. Germline CDR1 and CDR2: SQVTM and ANQGSEA. CDR3 protein: CSARRGPGLNEKLFF. In DNA, the CDR3 is TGCAGCGCACGGAGGGGGCCCGGTCTTAATGAAAAACTGTTTTTT.

This chain joins TRBV28 and TRBJ2-6, with D uncertain. CDR3 length: 13 residues. The germline gives CDR1 MDHEN, CDR2 SYDVKM. V was pared by 6 bases and J by 0 bases, with 3 bases between. CDR3 in DNA: TGTGCCAGCAGGGGCTCTGGGGCCAACGTCCTGACTTTC. Its translation: CASRGSGANVLTF.

The gene calls are TRBV6-6 and TRBJ1-1; weak D call: TRBD1 (5 bases). The ends were cut back, 6 bases at V and 5 bases at J, with 13 bases in the middle. The CDR3 is made up of 13 amino acids. Germline values: CDR1 MNHNY, CDR2 SVGAGI (reference sequence). This CDR3 reads CASRGPQGTEAFF. The CDR3 DNA follows: TGTGCCAGCAGGGGACCTCAGGGAACTGAAGCTTTCTTT.

The rearrangement uses TRBV12-5 and TRBJ1-1, with D possibly being TRBD1 (5 bases). Looked up from germline, CDR1 is LGHNT and CDR2 is FRNRAP. Trimming removed 6 bases at V and 3 bases at J, with 17 bases between. The CDR3 covers 15 residues. CDR3 DNA: TGTGCTAGTGGCCCCGGTATCCTGGGGGACACTGAAGCTTTCTTT. Protein sequence: CASGPGILGDTEAFF.

The rearrangement links TRBV11-3 to TRBJ2-7; TRBD2 matches 8 bases. Germline CDR1 and CDR2: SGHNT and YENEEA. The CDR3 runs to 14 residues. V dropped 5 bases and J dropped 5; count of bases not matched to a gene: 8. This chain's CDR3 is CASSPGSGSNEQYF. The CDR3, as DNA: TGTGCCAGCAGCCCTGGGAGCGGGAGCAACGAGCAGTACTTC.

V and J are TRBV28 and TRBJ1-1; 7 nucleotides align to TRBD1. The CDR3 consists of 16 residues. The germline V gene has CDR1 MDHEN and CDR2 SYDVKM. V dropped 4 bases and J dropped 5; count of bases not matched to a gene: 13. The CDR3 DNA follows: TGTGCCAGCAGTTCGTCCGACAGGGCCAAAAAGACTGAAGCTTTCTTT. It is translated as CASSSSDRAKKTEAFF. Complete variable domain (other parts from reference TRBV28 and TRBJ1-1): DVKVTQSSRYLVKRTGEKVFLECVQDMDHENMFWYRQDPGLGLRLIYFSYDVKMKEKGDIPEGYSVSREKKERFSLILESASTNQTSMYLCASSSSDRAKKTEAFFGQGTRLTVV.

V usage is TRBV25-1 and J usage is TRBJ1-2; D is unresolved. V gave up 8 bases and J gave up 5 bases, with 15 bases separating them. CDR3 size: 13 residues. Germline assignment: CDR1 MGHDK and CDR2 SYGVNS. The CDR3 nucleotides are TGTGCCAGCTCTCCTGGTTCCTTTTATGGCTACACCTTC. Its protein is CASSPGSFYGYTF.

The V gene is TRBV24-1, the J gene TRBJ2-5; D remains unclear. V was cut by 4 bases and J by 5 bases, with 13 bases left in between. The CDR3 has 14 residues. Germline V CDR1 and CDR2: KGHDR, SFDVKD. The CDR3, as DNA: TGTGCCACCAGTGACCACTCTCCAACGGAGACCCAGTACTTC. It specifies CATSDHSPTETQYF.

The table lists this clone with a count of one. The CDR3 bases are TGTGCCAGCAGCTCAACCCCTAACATAGAACTGGCTAGAATCTACGAGCAGTACTTC. It specifies CASSSTPNIELARIYEQYF. The chain uses TRBV7-3 and TRBJ2-7; the D is unclear. The CDR3 covers 19 residues. Germline lookup yields CDR1 SGHTA and CDR2 FQGTGA. The V end lost 4 bases, the J end lost 3 bases, and 28 bases lay between the germline ends.

The genes are TRBV6-5 and TRBJ1-6, with 8 bases identical to TRBD1. Germline assignment: CDR1 MNHEY and CDR2 SVGAGI. The CDR3 totals 15 residues. Trimming at V came to 3 bases and at J to 13 bases, leaving 11 bases not matched to a gene. In DNA, the CDR3 is TGTGCCAGCAGTTATTCAGGGGGCGGCGGGGGTCCCCTCCACTTT. It is translated as CASSYSGGGGGPLHF.

The chain uses TRBV23-1 and TRBJ1-2, with D perhaps matching TRBD1 (6 bases). TRBV23-1 qualifies as an ORF whose function is uncertain. V lost 7 bases and J 0 bases, leaving 18 bases between the germline ends. This CDR3 is built from 16 residues. The CDR3 sequence: CASKSDGGGANYGYTF. CDR3 DNA: TGCGCCAGCAAAAGCGACGGGGGCGGGGCTAACTATGGCTACACCTTC.

The rearrangement links TRBV7-9 to TRBJ1-6; D remains unclear. Germline V gene data show CDR1 as SEHNR and CDR2 as FQNEAQ (reference sequence). This CDR3 spans 14 amino acids. Trimming stripped 3 bases from V and 7 bases from J, with 10 bases between. The CDR3 is CASSFPWWNSPLHF. The CDR3 coding sequence is TGTGCCAGCAGCTTCCCTTGGTGGAATTCACCCCTCCACTTT.

CDR3 nucleotide sequence: TGTGCCAGCAGCCAAGGAGGCGCCTACGAGCAGTACTTC. Protein: CASSQGGAYEQYF. The gene calls are TRBV3-1 (or the pseudogene TRBV3-2) and TRBJ2-7; no clear D gene. The CDR3 covers 13 residues. V shed 1 base and J shed 2 bases, with 6 bases lying between them. CDR1 is LGHDT and CDR2 is YNNKEL in the germline V gene (reference sequence).

This clone was found once. The J gene is TRBJ2-7, the V gene TRBV6-6; possibly TRBD1 or TRBD2 for D (5 bases each). The CDR3 spans 12 residues. Trimming removed 7 bases at V and 6 bases at J, with 13 bases between. CDR1 is MNHNY, CDR2 SVGAGI, per germline (reference sequence). CDR3 protein: CASTPGGTEQYF. In DNA form, the CDR3 reads TGTGCCAGCACCCCTGGGGGTACCGAGCAGTACTTC.

The chain couples TRBV28 to TRBJ1-6; the D gene is possibly TRBD1 (6 bases). The germline V and J ends were trimmed by 6 bases and 16 bases, with 13 bases remaining between them. This CDR3 comprises 11 residues. The germline V gene encodes CDR1 MDHEN and CDR2 SYDVKM. CDR3 residues: CASRTGTNLHF. CDR3 DNA: TGTGCCAGCAGGACCGGGACAAATCTCCACTTT.

V is TRBV7-2 and J is TRBJ1-5; 12 bases line up with TRBD1. The CDR3 runs to 17 residues. Trimming at V came to 5 bases and at J to 1 base, leaving 6 bases not matched to a gene. Germline V gene data show CDR1 as SGHTA and CDR2 as FQGNSA. Here the CDR3 reads CASSPGQGALSNQPQHF. DNA for the CDR3: TGTGCCAGCAGCCCGGGACAGGGGGCTTTAAGCAATCAGCCCCAGCATTTT. Using reference TRBV7-2 and TRBJ1-5 for the parts outside the CDR3, the full variable domain is GAGVSQSPSNKVTEKGKDVELRCDPISGHTALYWYRQSLGQGLEFLIYFQGNSAPDKSGLPSDRFSAERTGGSVSTLTIQRTQQEDSAVYLCASSPGQGALSNQPQHFGDGTRLSIL.

In nucleotides, the CDR3 is TGTGCCAGCAGCCTCACGGGGGGTAATGAAAAACTGTTTTTT. Its protein product is CASSLTGGNEKLFF. The chain carries TRBV6-6 and TRBJ1-4, with D maybe TRBD1 (5 bases). Deletions cut 6 bases from V and 4 bases from J, with 12 bases between. The length of the CDR3 is 14 residues. CDR1 and CDR2 from the germline V gene are MNHNY and SVGAGI (reference sequence).

The chain combines TRBV28 with TRBJ1-5, with a weak D call TRBD1 (6 bases). Between the trimmed V and J ends, which lost 5 bases and 4 bases, there was a span of 18 bases. Germline V gives CDR1 MDHEN, CDR2 SYDVKM. This CDR3 spans 16 amino acids. CDR3 residues: CASSTGQIFFNQPQHF. The CDR3 region has the DNA TGTGCCAGCAGTACCGGACAGATTTTTTTTAATCAGCCCCAGCATTTT.

This chain joins TRBV28 and TRBJ1-1; possibly TRBD1 for D (5 bases). Germline V gene data show CDR1 as MDHEN and CDR2 as SYDVKM. Trimming left V 4 bases short and J 4 bases short, with 16 bases between. The CDR3 length is 15 residues. The CDR3 spells CASSSPRGIGTEAFF. The CDR3 DNA reads as TGTGCCAGCAGTTCCCCACGGGGGATAGGCACTGAAGCTTTCTTT.

J is TRBJ2-7 and V is TRBV9, with a tentative D call TRBD2 (5 bases). CDR1 and CDR2 from the germline V gene are SGDLS and YYNGEE. This CDR3 comprises 16 residues. The V end lost 0 bases, the J end lost 0 bases, and 13 bases lay between the germline ends. The CDR3 coding sequence is TGTGCCAGCAGCGTAGAAGCGGCGGCGGGCTCCTACGAGCAGTACTTC. It encodes CASSVEAAAGSYEQYF.

The CDR3: CASSLGVGRTAEAFF. The CDR3 DNA reads TGTGCCAGCAGCCTTGGGGTCGGTAGGACAGCTGAAGCTTTCTTT. The chain uses TRBV7-9 and TRBJ1-1, with a possible D match to TRBD1 (6 bases). The CDR3 is 15 amino acids. Trimming removed 5 bases at V and 6 bases at J, with 19 bases between. Germline V gene data show CDR1 as SEHNR and CDR2 as FQNEAQ (reference sequence).

The rearrangement uses TRBV3-1 (or the pseudogene TRBV3-2) and TRBJ1-5; D gene ambiguous. Germline V gives CDR1 LGHDT, CDR2 YNNKEL (reference sequence). The CDR3 spans 13 residues. Trimming removed 0 bases from V and 4 bases from J, with 4 bases in between. CDR3: CASSQEGNQPQHF. The CDR3 DNA follows: TGTGCCAGCAGCCAAGAGGGGAATCAGCCCCAGCATTTT.

The chain joins TRBV3-1 (or the pseudogene TRBV3-2) to TRBJ2-2; 13 bases fit TRBD2. Trimming took 5 bases from V and 9 from J; bases not matched to a gene: 9. The CDR3 runs 16 residues. Germline assignment: CDR1 LGHDT and CDR2 YNNKEL (reference sequence). In DNA form, the CDR3 reads TGTGCCAGCAGCAGCTTACTAGCGGGAGGGCGTAGGGAGCTGTTTTTT. Translating gives CASSSLLAGGRRELFF.